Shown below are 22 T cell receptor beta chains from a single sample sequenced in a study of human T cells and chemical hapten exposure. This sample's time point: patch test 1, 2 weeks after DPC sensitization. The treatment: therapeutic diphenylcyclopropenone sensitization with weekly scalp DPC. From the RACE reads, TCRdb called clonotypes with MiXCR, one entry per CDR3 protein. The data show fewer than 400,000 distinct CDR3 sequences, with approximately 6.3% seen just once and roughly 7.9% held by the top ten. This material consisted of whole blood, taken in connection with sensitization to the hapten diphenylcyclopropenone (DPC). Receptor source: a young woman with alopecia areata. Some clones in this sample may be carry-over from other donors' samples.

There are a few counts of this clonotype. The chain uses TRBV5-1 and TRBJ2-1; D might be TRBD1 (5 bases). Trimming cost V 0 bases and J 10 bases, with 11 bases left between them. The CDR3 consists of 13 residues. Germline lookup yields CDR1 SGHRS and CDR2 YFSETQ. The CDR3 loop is CASSLGAAGEQFF. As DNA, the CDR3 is TGCGCCAGCAGCTTGGGGGCGGCAGGGGAGCAGTTCTTC.

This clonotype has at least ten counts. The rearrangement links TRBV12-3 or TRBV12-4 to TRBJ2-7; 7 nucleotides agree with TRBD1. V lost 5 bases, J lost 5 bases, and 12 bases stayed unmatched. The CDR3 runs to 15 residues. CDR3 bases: TGTGCCAGCAGTACTCCCGCAGGGGGTATTAACGAGCAGTACTTC. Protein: CASSTPAGGINEQYF.

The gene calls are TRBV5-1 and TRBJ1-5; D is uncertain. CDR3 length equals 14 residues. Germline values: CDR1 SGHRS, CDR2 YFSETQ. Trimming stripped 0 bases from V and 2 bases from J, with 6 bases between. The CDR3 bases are TGCGCCAGCAGCTTGGTGCCCGGCAATCAGCCCCAGCATTTT. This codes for CASSLVPGNQPQHF.

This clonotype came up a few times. The CDR3 protein is CASSSAPAKQETQYF. The CDR3 nucleotides read TGTGCCAGCAGCTCGGCCCCGGCCAAACAAGAGACCCAGTACTTC. The V call is TRBV7-2, the J call TRBJ2-5, with D hard to call. The CDR3 consists of 15 residues. CDR1 SGHTA and CDR2 FQGNSA come from the germline V gene. V was shortened by 4 bases and J by 2 bases, with 14 bases between the two germline ends.

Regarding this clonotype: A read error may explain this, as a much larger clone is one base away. In DNA, the CDR3 is TGTGCCAGCAGTAGCACAGGGAAGTGGAACACCGGGGGGCTGTTTTTT. This gives the protein CASSSTGKWNTGGLFF. The rearrangement joins TRBV14 to TRBJ2-2; D may match TRBD1 or TRBD2 (6 bases each). Germline V gives CDR1 SGHDN, CDR2 FVKESK. The CDR3 totals 16 residues. Supplemented by reference TRBV14 and TRBJ2-2, the full variable domain reads EAGVTQFPSHSVIEKGQTVTLRCDPISGHDNLYWYRRVMGKEIKFLLHFVKESKQDESGMPNNRFLAERTGGTYSTLKVQPAELEDSGVYFCASSSTGKWNTGGLFFGEGSRLTVL.

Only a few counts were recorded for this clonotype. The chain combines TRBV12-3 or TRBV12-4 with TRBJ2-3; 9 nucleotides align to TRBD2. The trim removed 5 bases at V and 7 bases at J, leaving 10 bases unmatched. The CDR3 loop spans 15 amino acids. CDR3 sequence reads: CASSPGTSLINTQYF. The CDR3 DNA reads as TGTGCCAGCAGTCCCGGGACTAGCCTTATAAATACGCAGTATTTT.

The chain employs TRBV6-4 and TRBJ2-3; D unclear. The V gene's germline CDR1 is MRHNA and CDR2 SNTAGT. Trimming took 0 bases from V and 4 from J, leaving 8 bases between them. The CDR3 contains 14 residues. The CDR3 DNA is TGTGCCAGCAGTGACTCAAAGGGCCCAGATACGCAGTATTTT. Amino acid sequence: CASSDSKGPDTQYF.

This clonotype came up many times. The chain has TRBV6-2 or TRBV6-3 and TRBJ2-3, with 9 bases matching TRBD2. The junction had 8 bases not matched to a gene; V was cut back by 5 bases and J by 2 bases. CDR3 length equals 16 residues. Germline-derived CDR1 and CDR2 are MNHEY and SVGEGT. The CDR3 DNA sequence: TGTGCCAGCAGTCCCTCCCGCGGGGGGGCCACAGATACGCAGTATTTT. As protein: CASSPSRGGATDTQYF.

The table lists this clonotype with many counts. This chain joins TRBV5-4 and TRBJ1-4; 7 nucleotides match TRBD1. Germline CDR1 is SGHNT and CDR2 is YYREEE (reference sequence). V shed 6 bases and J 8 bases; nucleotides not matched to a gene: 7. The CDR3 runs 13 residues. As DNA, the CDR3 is TGTGCCAGCACGAGGGGGCGCGGAGAAAAACTGTTTTTT. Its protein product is CASTRGRGEKLFF.

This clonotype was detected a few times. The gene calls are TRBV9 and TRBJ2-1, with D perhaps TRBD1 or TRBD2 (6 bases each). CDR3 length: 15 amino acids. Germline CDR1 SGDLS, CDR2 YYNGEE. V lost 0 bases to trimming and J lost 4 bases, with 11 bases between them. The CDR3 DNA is TGTGCCAGCAGCGTAGAGGGGGGAGCGTACAATGAGCAGTTCTTC. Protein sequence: CASSVEGGAYNEQFF. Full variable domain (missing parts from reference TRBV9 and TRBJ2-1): DSGVTQTPKHLITATGQRVTLRCSPRSGDLSVYWYQQSLDQGLQFLIQYYNGEERAKGNILERFSAQQFPDLHSELNLSSLELGDSALYFCASSVEGGAYNEQFFGPGTRLTVL.

Written as DNA, the CDR3 is TGTGCCAGCAGTTACCTCGACCCGAACACTGAAGCTTTCTTT. This encodes CASSYLDPNTEAFF. The chain carries TRBV6-2 or TRBV6-3 and TRBJ1-1; D is uncertain. Per germline, CDR1 MNHEY and CDR2 SVGEGT. CDR3 length: 14 amino acids. Trimming removed 2 bases from V and 1 base from J, with 8 bases in between.

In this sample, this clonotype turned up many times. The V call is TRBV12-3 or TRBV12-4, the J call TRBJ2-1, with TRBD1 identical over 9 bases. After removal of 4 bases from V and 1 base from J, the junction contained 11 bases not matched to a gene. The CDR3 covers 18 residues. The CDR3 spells CASSWPGQGTRSYNEQFF. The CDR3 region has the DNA TGTGCCAGCAGTTGGCCGGGACAGGGCACGCGGTCCTACAATGAGCAGTTCTTC.

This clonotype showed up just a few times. The CDR3 DNA is TGTGCCAGCAGTTTAGGGCTCCGCTCCTACGAGCAGTACTTC. Amino acids: CASSLGLRSYEQYF. V usage is TRBV12-3 or TRBV12-4 and J usage is TRBJ2-7; D is ambiguous. Trimming pared 1 base from V and 0 bases from J, leaving 7 bases between. This CDR3 comprises 14 residues.

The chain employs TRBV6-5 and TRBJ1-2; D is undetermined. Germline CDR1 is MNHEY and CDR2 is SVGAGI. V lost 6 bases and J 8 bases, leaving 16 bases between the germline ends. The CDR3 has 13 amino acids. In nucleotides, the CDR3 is TGTGCCAGCAGCCTGAGACGGGCACTGGGCTACACCTTC. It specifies CASSLRRALGYTF.

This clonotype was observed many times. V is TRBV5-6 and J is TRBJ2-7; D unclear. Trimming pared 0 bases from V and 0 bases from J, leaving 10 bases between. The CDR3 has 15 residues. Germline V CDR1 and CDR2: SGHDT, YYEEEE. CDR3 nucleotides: TGTGCCAGCAGCTTGGCCCTCAGTAGCTCCTACGAGCAGTACTTC. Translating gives CASSLALSSSYEQYF.

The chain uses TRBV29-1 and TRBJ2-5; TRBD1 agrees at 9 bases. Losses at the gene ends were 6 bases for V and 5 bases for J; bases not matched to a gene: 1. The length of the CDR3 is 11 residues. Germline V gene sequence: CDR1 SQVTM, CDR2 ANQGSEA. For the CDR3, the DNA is TGCAGCGTCGGGACAGGGGAGACCCAGTACTTC. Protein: CSVGTGETQYF. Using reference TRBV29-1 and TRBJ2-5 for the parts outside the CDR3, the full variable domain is SAVISQKPSRDICQRGTSLTIQCQVDSQVTMMFWYRQQPGQSLTLIATANQGSEATYESGFVIDKFPISRPNLTFSTLTVSNMSPEDSSIYLCSVGTGETQYFGPGTRLLVL.

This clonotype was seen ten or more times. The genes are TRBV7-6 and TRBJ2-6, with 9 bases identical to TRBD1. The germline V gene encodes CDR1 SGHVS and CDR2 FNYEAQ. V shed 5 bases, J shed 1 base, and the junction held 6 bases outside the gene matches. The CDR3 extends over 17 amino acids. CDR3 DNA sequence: TGTGCCAGCAGCCCTGGACAGGGGAAGTCTGGGGCCAACGTCCTGACTTTC. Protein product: CASSPGQGKSGANVLTF.

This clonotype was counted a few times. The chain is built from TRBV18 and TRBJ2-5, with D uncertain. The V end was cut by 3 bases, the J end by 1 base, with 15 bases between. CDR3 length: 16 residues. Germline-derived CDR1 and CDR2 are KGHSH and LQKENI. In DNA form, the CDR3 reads TGTGCCAGCTCACCGCACCCCCCCACAGCCCAAGAGACCCAGTACTTC. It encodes CASSPHPPTAQETQYF.

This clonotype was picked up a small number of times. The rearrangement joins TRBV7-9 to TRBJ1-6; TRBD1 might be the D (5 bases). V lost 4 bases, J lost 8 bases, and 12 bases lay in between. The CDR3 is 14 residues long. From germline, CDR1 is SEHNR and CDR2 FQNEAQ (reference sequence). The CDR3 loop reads CASSSQGGDSPLHF. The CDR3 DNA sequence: TGTGCCAGCAGCTCCCAGGGAGGGGATTCACCCCTCCACTTT.

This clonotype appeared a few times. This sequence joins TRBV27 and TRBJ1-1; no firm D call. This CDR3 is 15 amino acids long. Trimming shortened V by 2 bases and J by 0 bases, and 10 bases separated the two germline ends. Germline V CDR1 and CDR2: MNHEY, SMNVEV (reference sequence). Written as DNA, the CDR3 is TGTGCCAGCAGTTTACTCGGCAGCTTGAACACTGAAGCTTTCTTT. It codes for CASSLLGSLNTEAFF.

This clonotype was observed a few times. This CDR3 is CASRSQGDSYEQYF. In nucleotides, the CDR3 is TGTGCCAGCAGATCACAGGGGGACTCCTACGAGCAGTACTTC. This chain uses TRBV27 with TRBJ2-7; TRBD1 matches at 8 bases. Germline assignment: CDR1 MNHEY and CDR2 SMNVEV (reference sequence). The V gene end was trimmed by 6 bases and the J gene end by 0 bases; junction bases not matched to a gene: 4. CDR3 size: 14 residues.

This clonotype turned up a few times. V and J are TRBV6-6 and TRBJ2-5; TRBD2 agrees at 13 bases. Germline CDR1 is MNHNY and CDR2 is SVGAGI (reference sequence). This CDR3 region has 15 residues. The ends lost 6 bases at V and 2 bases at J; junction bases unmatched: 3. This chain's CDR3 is CASRLGLAGQETQYF. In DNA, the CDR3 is TGTGCCAGCAGATTGGGACTAGCGGGGCAAGAGACCCAGTACTTC.